A selection of T cell receptor beta chains follows, all from one sample in a study of blood T cell repertoires in COVID-19. Libraries were prepared by immunoSEQ multiplex PCR; TCRdb keeps only in-frame clonotypes and omits some of them. The repertoire includes 140,000 to 150,000 clones, roughly 82% of them detected once, and around 9.6% sits in the top ten. Sequencing used peripheral blood. These receptor sequences come from a man aged 55 to 70 with active or convalescent COVID-19. Both conserved end residues are part of each CDR3. D genes are given only for firm matches. Clone sizes are given selectively: once, few, many, or a class where the clone is expanded.

TRBJ1-3	TRBD1	-	TRBV28	CASTRAGTGRYTIYF	TGTGCCAGCACCCGAGCCGGGACAGGGCGATACACCATATATTTT
TRBJ2-2	-	few	TRBV5-8	CASSFQTGNTGELFF	TGTGCCAGCAGCTTCCAAACAGGGAACACCGGGGAGCTGTTTTTT
TRBJ2-5	TRBD1	once	TRBV7-9	CASSSVGTGGSRRQETQYF	TGTGCCAGCAGCTCGGTTGGGACAGGGGGCTCTAGAAGGCAAGAGACCCAGTACTTC
TRBJ1-5	-	-	TRBV6-1	CASSERKREAENQPQHF	TGTGCCAGCAGTGAAAGGAAGAGGGAGGCCGAAAATCAGCCCCAGCATTTT
TRBJ1-3	-	-	TRBV10-3	CAMNRETGNTIYF	TGTGCCATGAACAGGGAAACCGGAAACACCATATATTTT
TRBJ1-4	-	-	TRBV7-9	CASSSLSRGEKLFF	TGTGCCAGCAGCTCCCTGAGCCGCGGTGAAAAACTGTTTTTT
TRBJ1-1	TRBD1	-	TRBV7-8	CASSPAQGANTEAFF	TGTGCCAGCAGCCCGGCACAGGGGGCGAACACTGAAGCTTTCTTT
TRBJ2-1	TRBD2	-	TRBV27	CASSFGLAGYNEQFF	TGTGCCAGCAGTTTTGGACTAGCGGGGTACAATGAGCAGTTCTTC
TRBJ2-1	-	-	TRBV14	CASSFAVYNEQFF	TGTGCCAGCAGCTTCGCGGTCTACAATGAGCAGTTCTTC
TRBJ2-1	-	-	TRBV6-1	CASSVGRLNSYNEQFF	TGTGCCAGCAGTGTAGGGAGGCTAAACTCCTACAATGAGCAGTTCTTC
TRBJ2-3	TRBD1	-	TRBV10-3	CAIGGQGSTDTQYF	TGTGCCATCGGCGGACAGGGGAGCACAGATACGCAGTATTTT
TRBJ1-1	-	-	TRBV19	CASSIDYRMNTEAFF	TGTGCCAGTAGTATAGATTACAGGATGAACACTGAAGCTTTCTTT
TRBJ2-1	-	few	TRBV6-1	CASSEYRGISSYNEQFF	TGTGCCAGCAGTGAATATAGGGGAATTAGTTCCTACAATGAGCAGTTCTTC
TRBJ2-7	-	few	TRBV5-6	CASSLVQGDEQYF	TGTGCCAGCAGCTTGGTACAGGGAGACGAGCAGTACTTC
TRBJ1-1	TRBD1	-	TRBV16	CASSPNPTGEAFF	TGTGCCAGCAGCCCAAATCCGACAGGGGAAGCTTTCTTT
TRBJ2-1	-	-	TRBV19	CASSIVGAASEQFF	TGTGCCAGTAGTATAGTTGGAGCCGCCAGTGAGCAGTTCTTC
TRBJ2-1	-	few	TRBV24-1	CATGRSAGHEQFF	TGTGCCACCGGACGGTCAGCGGGCCATGAGCAGTTCTTC
TRBJ2-3	-	once	TRBV28	CASSLINRNTDTQYF	TGTGCCAGCAGTTTGATTAACAGGAACACAGATACGCAGTATTTT
TRBJ1-2	TRBD1	-	TRBV5-1	CASSVGQAGSGYTF	TGCGCCAGCAGCGTCGGACAGGCTGGGTCTGGCTACACCTTC
TRBJ2-3	TRBD2	once	TRBV24-1	CATSVRGLAGSATDTQYF	TGTGCCACCAGTGTGAGGGGACTAGCGGGTAGCGCGACAGATACGCAGTATTTT
TRBJ1-3	-	-	TRBV27	CASSPGGGSGNTIYF	TGTGCCAGCAGCCCCGGGGGAGGGTCTGGAAACACCATATATTTT
TRBJ1-4	TRBD1	few	TRBV30	CAWSFRTGSGEKLFF	TGTGCCTGGAGTTTCAGGACAGGGTCAGGGGAAAAACTGTTTTTT
TRBJ2-7	-	-	TRBV7-2	CASSSRTTQGRQYEQYF	TGTGCCAGCAGCTCGAGAACCACACAGGGGAGGCAATACGAGCAGTACTTC
TRBJ2-5	-	-	TRBV27	CASSSRRTQETQYF	TGTGCCAGCAGTTCCAGGCGGACTCAAGAGACCCAGTACTTC
TRBJ2-3	-	-	TRBV11-2	CASSSPHHPAGRTDTQYF	TGTGCCAGCAGCTCGCCCCACCACCCAGCGGGTAGAACAGATACGCAGTATTTT
TRBJ1-5	-	-	TRBV7-9	CASSLISGQPQHF	TGTGCCAGCAGCTTAATAAGTGGCCAGCCCCAGCATTTT
TRBJ2-6	TRBD2	-	TRBV9	CASSVELAGASGANVLTF	TGTGCCAGCAGCGTAGAATTAGCGGGAGCGTCTGGGGCCAACGTCCTGACTTTC
TRBJ1-5	-	-	TRBV18	CASSPAQAGGNQPQHF	TGTGCCAGCTCACCCGCCCAGGCCGGCGGCAATCAGCCCCAGCATTTT
TRBJ1-5	TRBD1	-	TRBV4-1	CASSQYLGTGSNQPQHF	TGCGCCAGCAGCCAATACCTTGGGACAGGGAGCAATCAGCCCCAGCATTTT
TRBJ1-5	TRBD1	-	TRBV6-2/TRBV6-3	CASSYLARQGGNQPQHF	TGTGCCAGCAGTTACCTAGCGAGGCAGGGGGGCAATCAGCCCCAGCATTTT
TRBJ2-5	TRBD2	-	TRBV7-8	CASSLVRGISGSQETQYF	TGTGCCAGCAGCTTAGTTAGGGGAATTAGCGGGAGCCAAGAGACCCAGTACTTC
TRBJ2-2	-	-	TRBV6-2/TRBV6-3	CASSYFRGTGELFF	TGTGCCAGCAGTTACTTTAGGGGAACCGGGGAGCTGTTTTTT
TRBJ2-5	TRBD1	-	TRBV14	CASSPWTGQETQYF	TGTGCCAGCAGTCCTTGGACAGGGCAAGAGACCCAGTACTTC
TRBJ2-3	TRBD2	once	TRBV19	CASSPPKRGGTDTQYF	TGTGCCAGTAGTCCCCCAAAGCGGGGGGGCACAGATACGCAGTATTTT
TRBJ1-2	-	-	TRBV7-9	CASSLWDSGGVDYGYTF	TGTGCCAGCAGCTTATGGGATTCGGGAGGAGTGGACTATGGCTACACCTTC
TRBJ1-2	TRBD1	-	TRBV2	CASRSGGASYGYTF	TGTGCCAGCCGGTCAGGGGGCGCTTCCTATGGCTACACCTTC
TRBJ1-3	TRBD1	-	TRBV30	CAWSPRDRVKRNTIYF	TGTGCCTGGAGCCCAAGGGACAGGGTAAAGAGAAACACCATATATTTT
TRBJ1-1	TRBD1	-	TRBV25-1	CASIADRVGTEAFF	TGTGCCAGCATTGCGGACAGGGTGGGTACTGAAGCTTTCTTT
TRBJ2-2	-	few	TRBV5-6	CASSFIGGTGELFF	TGTGCCAGCAGCTTCATAGGCGGAACCGGGGAGCTGTTTTTT
TRBJ1-2	-	-	TRBV4-1	CASSQPGGGYGYTF	TGCGCCAGCAGCCAACCGGGGGGTGGCTATGGCTACACCTTC
TRBJ1-1	-	-	TRBV2	CASSAEQGGYTEAFF	TGTGCCAGCAGTGCTGAACAGGGTGGGTACACTGAAGCTTTCTTT
TRBJ2-6	-	once	TRBV7-2	CASSSDSGANVLTF	TGTGCCAGCAGCTCAGACTCTGGGGCCAACGTCCTGACTTTC
TRBJ2-3	-	once	TRBV4-3	CASSPSTDFTDTQYF	TGCGCCAGCAGCCCTTCAACGGACTTCACAGATACGCAGTATTTT
TRBJ2-7	-	-	TRBV6-1	CASSESAHYHEQYF	TGTGCCAGCAGTGAAAGCGCGCACTACCACGAGCAGTACTTC
TRBJ1-5	TRBD1	-	TRBV6-2/TRBV6-3	CASSYPRQGDSNQPQHF	TGTGCCAGCAGTTACCCCCGACAGGGCGACAGCAATCAGCCCCAGCATTTT
TRBJ1-2	TRBD1	-	TRBV11-2	CASSLSIYRGKANYGYTF	TGTGCCAGCAGCTTAAGTATTTACAGGGGGAAAGCTAACTATGGCTACACCTTC
TRBJ1-5	TRBD1	-	TRBV7-8	CASSDGTDSNQPQHF	TGTGCCAGCAGCGACGGGACAGATAGCAATCAGCCCCAGCATTTT
TRBJ1-1	-	-	TRBV7-9	CASSLGATGKAFF	TGTGCCAGCAGCTTAGGAGCAACAGGGAAAGCTTTCTTT
TRBJ1-2	-	-	TRBV28	CASSLTGYGYTF	TGTGCCAGCAGTTTGACAGGCTATGGCTACACCTTC
TRBJ1-4	-	-	TRBV19	CASRRGAGGEKLFF	TGTGCCAGTAGGCGAGGGGCCGGGGGTGAAAAACTGTTTTTT
TRBJ1-2	-	-	TRBV6-5	CASSHDSNYGYTF	TGTGCCAGCAGCCACGACAGTAACTATGGCTACACCTTC
TRBJ2-5	TRBD1	-	TRBV30	CAWGTGLRGETQYF	TGTGCCTGGGGGACAGGGCTCCGGGGAGAGACCCAGTACTTC
TRBJ1-4	TRBD1	-	TRBV7-9	CASSSPTGGNEKLFF	TGTGCCAGCAGCTCGCCGACAGGGGGAAATGAAAAACTGTTTTTT